One and the same sample provided the 4 T cell receptor beta chains below, sequenced in a study of T cell changes during pregnancy in multiple sclerosis. Here immunoSEQ multiplex PCR was the method, and the copy in TCRdb shows in-frame clones only, minus some. This table has roughly 42,000 clones, 88% appearing once. The source was CD4+ T cells from peripheral blood mononuclear cells, collected in the second trimester of pregnancy. Receptors originate from a female donor with multiple sclerosis, enrolled in a pregnancy study.

In this sample, this clone turned up a few times. The rearrangement links TRBV30 to TRBJ1-1; maybe TRBD1 (5 bases). Germline CDR1 is GTSNPN and CDR2 is SVGIG (reference sequence). The V end was cut by 2 bases, the J end by 1 base, with 14 bases between. The CDR3 sequence is 15 residues long. The CDR3 bases are TGTGCCTGGAGTCCGCTCAGGGTGGGGAACACTGAAGCTTTCTTT. It codes for CAWSPLRVGNTEAFF.

This chain joins TRBV18 and TRBJ2-7; a possible D gene is TRBD2 (6 bases). Germline values: CDR1 KGHSH, CDR2 LQKENI. The CDR3 length is 14 residues. The ends were cut back, 0 bases at V and 4 bases at J, with 10 bases in the middle. CDR3: CASSPPRLDYEQYF. The CDR3 DNA reads TGTGCCAGCTCACCACCGCGACTAGATTACGAGCAGTACTTC.

On this clone: Mismatch with germline at one junction end may stem from a read error. This chain uses TRBV2 with TRBJ1-4; 11 bases agree with TRBD1. This CDR3 has 13 amino acids. CDR1 SNHLY and CDR2 FYNNEI come from the germline V gene. CDR3 loop: CVSSGQGAGKLFF. The CDR3 DNA follows: TGTGTCAGCAGTGGACAGGGGGCGGGTAAACTGTTTTTT.

The chain uses TRBV10-3 and TRBJ1-1, with a possible D match to TRBD1 (6 bases). The V gene's germline CDR1 is ENHRY and CDR2 SYGVKD. The CDR3 has 16 residues. The V and J ends lost 6 bases and 4 bases respectively, with 21 bases between them. This chain's CDR3 is CAISGGAAKRGTEAFF. The CDR3 nucleotides are TGTGCCATCAGCGGGGGGGCAGCTAAAAGGGGCACTGAAGCTTTCTTT.